One sample yielded the 25 T cell receptor beta chains listed below, sequenced in a study of blood T cell repertoires in COVID-19. Assay used: immunoSEQ multiplex PCR; TCRdb lists only in-frame clones, some missing. The data contain some 370,000 clones, more than 75% of them singletons. Sequencing was performed on peripheral blood. Every receptor here comes from a woman between 25 and 40 years old with COVID-19, enrolled during active disease.

The chain recombines TRBV6-5 with TRBJ2-7; a possible D gene is TRBD2 (6 bases). Germline V gene sequence: CDR1 MNHEY, CDR2 SVGAGI. V was clipped by 8 bases and J by 5 bases, with 10 bases between them. The CDR3 has 11 residues. This CDR3 is CASGRPHEQYF. CDR3 nucleotide sequence: TGTGCCAGCGGGAGGCCCCACGAGCAGTACTTC.

The genes are TRBV30 and TRBJ2-1; perhaps TRBD2 as D (5 bases). Germline V lookup: CDR1 GTSNPN, CDR2 SVGIG (reference sequence). The CDR3 has 13 amino acids. Trimming stripped 2 bases from V and 8 bases from J, with 13 bases between. The CDR3 region has the DNA TGTGCCTGGAGTCTCGGAGGTATCGATGAGCAGTTCTTC. This sequence encodes CAWSLGGIDEQFF.

The chain has TRBV29-1 and TRBJ2-7; D may be TRBD2 (5 bases). Trimming took 4 bases from V and 3 from J, leaving 10 bases between them. Germline-derived CDR1 and CDR2 are SQVTM and ANQGSEA. This CDR3 is 12 amino acids long. For the CDR3, the DNA is TGCAGCGTTGTAACAGCGGACTACGAGCAGTACTTC. Amino acid sequence: CSVVTADYEQYF.

J is TRBJ2-1 and V is TRBV4-1; 9 nucleotides agree with TRBD2. CDR1 MGHRA and CDR2 YSYEKL come from the germline V gene. The V segment lost 1 base and the J segment 5 bases; nucleotides outside the gene matches: 9. The CDR3 sequence is 17 residues long. CDR3 DNA: TGCGCCAGCAGCCAAGGACTAGCGGTCTCGACGGACAATGAGCAGTTCTTC. Residues: CASSQGLAVSTDNEQFF.

The chain employs TRBV5-8 and TRBJ2-5, with 10 bases fitting TRBD2. V trimming: 5 bases; J trimming: 4 bases; junction bases outside the gene matches: 2. This CDR3 has 13 amino acids. The germline V gene has CDR1 SGHTS and CDR2 YDEGEE. The CDR3 DNA reads as TGTGCCAGCAGTTTAGCGGGAGGAGAGACCCAGTACTTC. It is translated as CASSLAGGETQYF.

V is TRBV7-3 and J is TRBJ2-1, with D unresolved. Trimming removed 5 bases at V and 7 bases at J, with 15 bases between. This CDR3 has 14 residues. Germline V CDR1 and CDR2: SGHTA, FQGTGA. CDR3 DNA: TGTGCCAGCAGCCTCGGGTGGCCCCGGAATGAGCAGTTCTTC. This translates into CASSLGWPRNEQFF.

V and J are TRBV14 and TRBJ2-3; D remains ambiguous. Germline CDR1 SGHDN, CDR2 FVKESK. The CDR3 is 15 amino acids. Trimming removed 2 bases from V and 2 bases from J, with 11 bases in between. The CDR3 protein is CASSQLRAATDTQYF. The DNA of the CDR3 is TGTGCCAGCAGCCAACTTCGAGCCGCCACAGATACGCAGTATTTT.

The rearrangement uses TRBV5-4 and TRBJ2-5; weak D call: TRBD2 (7 bases). The CDR3 extends over 16 amino acids. Germline V gene lookup returns CDR1 SGHNT and CDR2 YYREEE (reference sequence). V was shortened by 4 bases and J by 4 bases, with 20 bases between the two germline ends. In DNA, the CDR3 is TGTGCCAGCAGCCTCTTACCCGGGGGGCGCGGAGAGACCCAGTACTTC. Amino acid sequence: CASSLLPGGRGETQYF. Combining the CDR3 with reference TRBV5-4 and TRBJ2-5 gives the whole variable domain ETGVTQSPTHLIKTRGQQVTLRCSSQSGHNTVSWYQQALGQGPQFIFQYYREEENGRGNFPPRFSGLQFPNYSSELNVNALELDDSALYLCASSLLPGGRGETQYFGPGTRLLVL.

The DNA of the CDR3 is TGTGCCAGCAGCTTGCTTGACAGCGTAATGTTTCGGGGCTACACCTTC. Translating gives CASSLLDSVMFRGYTF. This chain connects TRBV5-4 to TRBJ1-2; the D gene is possibly TRBD1 (5 bases). The germline V gene has CDR1 SGHNT and CDR2 YYREEE (reference sequence). The CDR3 is 16 amino acids. Trimming removed 1 base at V and 8 bases at J, with 21 bases between. The full variable domain, in which reference TRBV5-4 and TRBJ1-2 provide the parts outside the CDR3, is ETGVTQSPTHLIKTRGQQVTLRCSSQSGHNTVSWYQQALGQGPQFIFQYYREEENGRGNFPPRFSGLQFPNYSSELNVNALELDDSALYLCASSLLDSVMFRGYTFGSGTRLTVV.

The V call is TRBV4-1, the J call TRBJ2-1, with 7 bases matching TRBD1. Germline-derived CDR1 and CDR2 are MGHRA and YSYEKL. Trimming cost V 3 bases and J 1 base; bases outside gene matches: 6. The CDR3 contains 16 residues. This chain's CDR3 is CASSQAPGQSYNEQFF. The CDR3 DNA follows: TGCGCCAGCAGCCAGGCACCGGGACAGTCCTACAATGAGCAGTTCTTC.

This chain connects TRBV10-3 to TRBJ2-7, with 9 bases that match TRBD1. With 0 bases clipped from V and 7 bases from J, the junction kept 13 bases outside the gene matches. This CDR3 comprises 17 residues. From germline, CDR1 is ENHRY and CDR2 SYGVKD. In nucleotides, the CDR3 is TGTGCCATCAGTGAGTCTGAGGGACAGGGCCTGGGGCGAGAGCAGTACTTC. Its translation is CAISESEGQGLGREQYF.

The chain employs TRBV4-1 and TRBJ2-1; D not certain. CDR1 is MGHRA and CDR2 is YSYEKL in the germline V gene. The CDR3 consists of 16 residues. V was cut by 0 bases and J by 4 bases, with 13 bases left in between. CDR3 in DNA: TGCGCCAGCAGCCAAGAACCAGCGCCTACGTACAATGAGCAGTTCTTC. Protein: CASSQEPAPTYNEQFF.

The chain uses TRBV10-1 and TRBJ2-5, with 10 bases matching TRBD2. J lost 2 bases, V lost 6 bases, and 6 bases had no gene match. The germline gives CDR1 WNHNN, CDR2 SYGVQD (reference sequence). The CDR3 runs to 15 residues. CDR3 amino acids: CASSPLAGLQETQYF. The CDR3 DNA sequence: TGCGCCAGCAGCCCACTAGCGGGATTACAAGAGACCCAGTACTTC.

The chain combines TRBV9 with TRBJ2-7; D remains ambiguous. The V gene's germline CDR1 is SGDLS and CDR2 YYNGEE. The CDR3 has 14 residues. Trimming pared 0 bases from V and 1 base from J, leaving 8 bases between. The DNA of the CDR3 is TGTGCCAGCAGCGTAGGAACCACTTCCTACGAGCAGTACTTC. Protein sequence: CASSVGTTSYEQYF.

This chain uses TRBV10-1 with TRBJ2-2; a possible D gene is TRBD2 (5 bases). The CDR3 runs 16 residues. Germline CDR1 WNHNN, CDR2 SYGVQD (reference sequence). V was cut by 3 bases and J by 2 bases, with 13 bases left in between. The CDR3 reads CASSDGVRDNTGELFF. CDR3 nucleotide sequence: TGCGCCAGCAGTGACGGGGTCCGGGATAACACCGGGGAGCTGTTTTTT.

This chain uses TRBV18 with TRBJ1-1; D not resolved. Germline V lookup: CDR1 KGHSH, CDR2 LQKENI. V shed 3 bases and J shed 1 base, with 12 bases lying between them. The CDR3 consists of 15 residues. CDR3 sequence (DNA): TGTGCCAGCTCACCCGACCCCGGCGGGAACACTGAAGCTTTCTTT. It codes for CASSPDPGGNTEAFF.

The rearrangement links TRBV28 to TRBJ1-2; D uncertain. The V gene lost 6 bases and the J gene lost 4 bases, with 18 bases spanning the gap. This CDR3 is 15 amino acids long. The V gene's germline CDR1 is MDHEN and CDR2 SYDVKM. The CDR3 DNA reads TGTGCCAGCAGACCACCGGGAGCCGTAAGCTATGGCTACACCTTC. This gives the protein CASRPPGAVSYGYTF.

The sample holds a few counts of this clone. The chain has TRBV24-1 and TRBJ2-2, with TRBD1 identical over 9 bases. This CDR3 has 15 residues. The V gene end was trimmed by 2 bases and the J gene end by 6 bases; junction bases not matched to a gene: 3. Looked up from germline, CDR1 is KGHDR and CDR2 is SFDVKD. The CDR3 DNA is TGTGCCACCAGTGATTGGAGGACAGGGGCCGGGGAGCTGTTTTTT. This sequence encodes CATSDWRTGAGELFF.

V usage is TRBV7-3 and J usage is TRBJ2-1; TRBD2 agrees at 7 bases. The V gene's germline CDR1 is SGHTA and CDR2 FQGTGA. The CDR3 length is 15 residues. Losses at the gene ends were 5 bases for V and 3 bases for J; bases not matched to a gene: 7. In nucleotides, the CDR3 is TGTGCCAGCAGCCCCGTTACGGGGGGCTACAATGAGCAGTTCTTC. This gives the protein CASSPVTGGYNEQFF.

J is TRBJ1-1 and V is TRBV19; D gene unclear. V was trimmed by 4 bases and J by 6 bases, leaving 9 bases between them. Germline lookup yields CDR1 LNHDA and CDR2 SQIVND (reference sequence). This CDR3 contains 12 residues. Here the CDR3 DNA reads TGTGCCAGTAGTAGTTATGTCCCTGAAGCTTTCTTT. Protein sequence: CASSSYVPEAFF. Full variable domain (outside the CDR3, taken from reference TRBV19 and TRBJ1-1): DGGITQSPKYLFRKEGQNVTLSCEQNLNHDAMYWYRQDPGQGLRLIYYSQIVNDFQKGDIAEGYSVSREKKESFPLTVTSAQKNPTAFYLCASSSYVPEAFFGQGTRLTVV.

The V gene is TRBV18, the J gene TRBJ2-7; possible D gene TRBD2, 5 bases. Looked up from germline, CDR1 is KGHSH and CDR2 is LQKENI. The CDR3 consists of 13 residues. Trimming removed 0 bases from V and 6 bases from J, with 9 bases in between. In DNA, the CDR3 is TGTGCCAGCTCACCACCGGCTAGCTTCGAGCAGTACTTC. The encoded protein is CASSPPASFEQYF. Based on the CDR3 plus reference TRBV18 and TRBJ2-7, the full variable domain is NAGVMQNPRHLVRRRGQEARLRCSPMKGHSHVYWYRQLPEEGLKFMVYLQKENIIDESGMPKERFSAEFPKEGPSILRIQQVVRGDSAAYFCASSPPASFEQYFGPGTRLTVT.

The rearrangement joins TRBV6-2 or TRBV6-3 to TRBJ2-1; 7 bases are shared with TRBD2. CDR3 length: 15 residues. The germline V gene has CDR1 MNHEY and CDR2 SVGEGT. V shed 2 bases, J shed 4 bases, and the junction held 5 bases outside the gene matches. The CDR3 coding sequence is TGTGCCAGCAGTTACCGCGACGGGAGGTACAATGAGCAGTTCTTC. Translating it yields CASSYRDGRYNEQFF.

This chain links TRBV3-1 (or the pseudogene TRBV3-2) with TRBJ2-7; 11 bases agree with TRBD2. With 4 bases clipped from V and 1 base from J, the junction kept 15 bases outside the gene matches. The germline V gene encodes CDR1 LGHDT and CDR2 YNNKEL (reference sequence). The CDR3 is 19 residues long. The CDR3 loop reads CASSPYLAGGPSRSYEQYF. CDR3 DNA sequence: TGTGCCAGCAGCCCTTATCTAGCGGGAGGCCCTTCCAGGTCCTACGAGCAGTACTTC.

V usage is TRBV28 and J usage is TRBJ2-3; D is possibly TRBD1 (6 bases). In germline, CDR1 is MDHEN, CDR2 SYDVKM. Trimming shortened V by 8 bases and J by 2 bases, and 23 bases separated the two germline ends. The CDR3 contains 17 residues. The CDR3 region is CASALSGVSALTDTQYF. CDR3 in DNA: TGTGCCAGCGCCTTATCAGGGGTTAGTGCTCTCACAGATACGCAGTATTTT.

This chain connects TRBV7-2 to TRBJ1-4; TRBD1 might be the D (5 bases). CDR1 is SGHTA, CDR2 FQGNSA, per germline. The CDR3 length is 15 residues. V was clipped by 3 bases and J by 2 bases, with 10 bases between them. Written as DNA, the CDR3 is TGTGCCAGCAGCTTGGGGGGGAATACTAATGAAAAACTGTTTTTT. This codes for CASSLGGNTNEKLFF.